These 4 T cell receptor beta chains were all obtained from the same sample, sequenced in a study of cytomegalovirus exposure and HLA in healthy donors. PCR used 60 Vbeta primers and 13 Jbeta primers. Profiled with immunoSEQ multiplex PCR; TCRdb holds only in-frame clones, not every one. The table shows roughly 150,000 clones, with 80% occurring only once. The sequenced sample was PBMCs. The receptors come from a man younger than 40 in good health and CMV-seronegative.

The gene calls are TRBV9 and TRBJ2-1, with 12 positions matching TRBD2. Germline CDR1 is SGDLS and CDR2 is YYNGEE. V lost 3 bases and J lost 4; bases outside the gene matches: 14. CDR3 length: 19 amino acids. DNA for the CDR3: TGTGCCAGCAGCGAGGCGACTAGCGGGGGAGGTGTATGGTACAATGAGCAGTTCTTC. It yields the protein CASSEATSGGGVWYNEQFF.

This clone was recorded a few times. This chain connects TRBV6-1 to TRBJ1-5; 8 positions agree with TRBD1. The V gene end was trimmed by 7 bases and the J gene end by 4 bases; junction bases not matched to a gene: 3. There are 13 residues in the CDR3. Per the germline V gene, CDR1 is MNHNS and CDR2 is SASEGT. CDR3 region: CASIGTGNQPQHF. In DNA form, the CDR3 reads TGTGCCAGCATTGGGACAGGTAATCAGCCCCAGCATTTT.

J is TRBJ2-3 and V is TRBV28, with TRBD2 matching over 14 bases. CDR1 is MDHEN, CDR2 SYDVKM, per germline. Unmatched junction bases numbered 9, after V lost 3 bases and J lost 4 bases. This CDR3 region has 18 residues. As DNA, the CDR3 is TGTGCCAGCAGTTTCCCCGGTGGGACTAGCGGGAGATCAGATACGCAGTATTTT. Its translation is CASSFPGGTSGRSDTQYF. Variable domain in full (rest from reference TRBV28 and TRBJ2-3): DVKVTQSSRYLVKRTGEKVFLECVQDMDHENMFWYRQDPGLGLRLIYFSYDVKMKEKGDIPEGYSVSREKKERFSLILESASTNQTSMYLCASSFPGGTSGRSDTQYFGPGTRLTVL.

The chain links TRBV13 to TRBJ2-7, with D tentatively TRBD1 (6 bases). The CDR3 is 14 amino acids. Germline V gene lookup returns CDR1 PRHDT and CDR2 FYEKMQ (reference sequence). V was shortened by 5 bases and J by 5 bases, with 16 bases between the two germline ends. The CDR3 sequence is CASSPTTGLDEQYF. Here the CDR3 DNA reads TGTGCCAGCAGCCCGACGACAGGATTGGACGAGCAGTACTTC.